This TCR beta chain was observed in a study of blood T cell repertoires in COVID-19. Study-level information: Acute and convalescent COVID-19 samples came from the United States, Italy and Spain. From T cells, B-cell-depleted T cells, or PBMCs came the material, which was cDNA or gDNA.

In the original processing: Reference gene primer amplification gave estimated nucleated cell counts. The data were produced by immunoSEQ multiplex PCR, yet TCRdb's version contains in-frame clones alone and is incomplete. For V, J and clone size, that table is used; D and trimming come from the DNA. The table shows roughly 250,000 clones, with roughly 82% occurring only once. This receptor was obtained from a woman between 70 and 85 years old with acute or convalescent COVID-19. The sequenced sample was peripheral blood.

The chain's CDR3 is CASSQVGQEFF. The CDR3 DNA is TGTGCCAGCAGCCAAGTGGGACAGGAGTTCTTC. This chain joins TRBV3-1 (or the pseudogene TRBV3-2) and TRBJ2-1; 8 bases align to TRBD1. Germline V gene lookup returns CDR1 LGHDT and CDR2 YNNKEL (reference sequence). The CDR3 is made up of 11 amino acids. V shed 1 base and J 14 bases; nucleotides not matched to a gene: 1.